The 17 T cell receptor beta chains listed next were all sequenced from one sample in a study of blood T cell repertoires in COVID-19. Here immunoSEQ multiplex PCR was the method, and the copy in TCRdb shows in-frame clones only, minus some. The top ten clones hold approximately 6.6% of a sample with a few hundred thousand clones, about 91% of them seen once. The sequenced material came from peripheral blood. Every receptor here comes from a woman aged 30 to 39 who had recovered from COVID-19.

This chain uses TRBV2 with TRBJ2-5; 7 nucleotides agree with TRBD2. The CDR3 runs to 15 residues. The germline V gene encodes CDR1 SNHLY and CDR2 FYNNEI. The J segment lost 3 bases and the V segment lost 2 bases, leaving 6 bases of the junction unmatched. The CDR3, as DNA: TGTGCCAGCAGTGAAAGACTAGCCCCTGAAGAGACCCAGTACTTC. It codes for CASSERLAPEETQYF.

The chain is built from TRBV7-8 and TRBJ1-6, with no clear D. Trimming took off 5 bases at V and 5 bases at J, with 7 bases between the two ends. The CDR3 extends over 13 amino acids. Germline CDR1 is SGHVS and CDR2 is FQNEAQ. The DNA of the CDR3 is TGTGCCAGCAGCATTACAGATAATTCACCCCTCCACTTT. It yields the protein CASSITDNSPLHF.

The chain employs TRBV5-1 and TRBJ2-2; D might be TRBD1 (5 bases). Germline V lookup: CDR1 SGHRS, CDR2 YFSETQ. The CDR3 extends over 17 amino acids. Trimming left V 0 bases short and J 0 bases short, with 12 bases between. The CDR3 loop is CASSLAPTVANTGELFF. For the CDR3, the DNA is TGCGCCAGCAGCTTGGCCCCGACAGTCGCGAACACCGGGGAGCTGTTTTTT.

The rearrangement uses TRBV5-1 and TRBJ1-2, with TRBD1 matching 12 bases. CDR3 length equals 15 residues. Germline lookup yields CDR1 SGHRS and CDR2 YFSETQ. After removal of 1 base from V and 7 bases from J, the junction contained 5 bases not matched to a gene. CDR3 nucleotides: TGCGCCAGCAGCTTGATGGGACAGGGGGCCGCTGGCTACACCTTC. As protein: CASSLMGQGAAGYTF.

This chain links TRBV6-1 with TRBJ1-1; maybe TRBD1 (5 bases). Trimming shortened V by 2 bases and J by 10 bases, and 14 bases separated the two germline ends. This CDR3 comprises 13 residues. Germline CDR1 MNHNS, CDR2 SASEGT. The CDR3 loop is CASSEIGGGGAFF. CDR3 DNA sequence: TGTGCCAGCAGTGAAATCGGGGGTGGGGGAGCTTTCTTT.

This chain joins TRBV3-1 (or the pseudogene TRBV3-2) and TRBJ1-4, with D possibly TRBD1 on 5 matching bases. The CDR3 spans 15 residues. The V end lost 5 bases, the J end lost 3 bases, and 13 bases lay between the germline ends. CDR1 and CDR2 from the germline V gene are LGHDT and YNNKEL (reference sequence). The CDR3 sequence is CASSLRGEANEKLFF. As DNA, the CDR3 is TGTGCCAGCAGCTTACGGGGGGAGGCTAATGAAAAACTGTTTTTT.

CDR3 sequence (DNA): TGTGCCAGCAGCTTAGGGCCCGGACAGACAATTCTTACCTCTGGAAACACCATATATTTT. Amino acid sequence: CASSLGPGQTILTSGNTIYF. The chain links TRBV7-6 to TRBJ1-3; tentative D call: TRBD1 (6 bases). Trimming cost V 1 base and J 0 bases, with 22 bases left between them. CDR3 size: 20 residues. Germline V gene sequence: CDR1 SGHVS, CDR2 FNYEAQ.

This clone was found a few times. The CDR3 loop is CASRPPPRTEEGRGYTF. DNA for the CDR3: TGTGCCAGCAGACCCCCCCCCAGAACAGAGGAGGGGCGAGGCTACACCTTC. This chain links TRBV7-9 with TRBJ1-2; TRBD1 might be the D (5 bases). CDR3 length equals 17 residues. The germline V gene has CDR1 SEHNR and CDR2 FQNEAQ (reference sequence). V shed 6 bases and J shed 8 bases, with 28 bases lying between them.

J is TRBJ1-2 and V is TRBV2; TRBD1 might be the D (6 bases). The CDR3 spans 15 residues. In germline, CDR1 is SNHLY, CDR2 FYNNEI. Trimming left V 2 bases short and J 7 bases short, with 17 bases between. CDR3 DNA: TGTGCCAGCAGTGAACCGAACAGGGAACTGGGTGGCTACACCTTC. Translation: CASSEPNRELGGYTF.

In this sample, this clone turned up a few times. The J gene is TRBJ1-6, the V gene TRBV2; D ambiguous. This CDR3 has 14 residues. Trimming removed 4 bases at V and 6 bases at J, with 10 bases between. Germline V CDR1 and CDR2: SNHLY, FYNNEI. The CDR3 bases are TGTGCCAGCAGTGGACTGAACTCTAATTCACCCCTCCACTTT. This translates into CASSGLNSNSPLHF. The variable domain in full, with the rest retrieved from reference TRBV2 and TRBJ1-6, is EPEVTQTPSHQVTQMGQEVILRCVPISNHLYFYWYRQILGQKVEFLVSFYNNEISEKSEIFDDQFSVERPDGSNFTLKIRSTKLEDSAMYFCASSGLNSNSPLHFGNGTRLTVT.

The chain couples TRBV6-5 to TRBJ2-3, with 10 bases fitting TRBD1. After removal of 5 bases from V and 2 bases from J, the junction contained 4 bases not matched to a gene. Germline V CDR1 and CDR2: MNHEY, SVGAGI. The CDR3 runs to 15 residues. CDR3: CASSLGQGLTDTQYF. The CDR3 DNA reads as TGTGCCAGCAGTCTGGGACAGGGGCTCACAGATACGCAGTATTTT.

The V and J genes are TRBV7-2 and TRBJ2-7; the D gene is possibly TRBD1 (5 bases). In germline, CDR1 is SGHTA, CDR2 FQGNSA. V dropped 5 bases and J dropped 2 bases, with 19 bases sitting between them. The CDR3 sequence is 16 residues long. The DNA of the CDR3 is TGTGCCAGCAGCCCTAATACCGACAGATTACCCTACGAGCAGTACTTC. Translated: CASSPNTDRLPYEQYF.

The chain is built from TRBV11-3 and TRBJ1-3; D remains unclear. Germline V CDR1 and CDR2: SGHNT, YENEEA. This CDR3 comprises 12 residues. V was trimmed by 1 base and J by 6 bases, leaving 4 bases between them. As DNA, the CDR3 is TGTGCCAGCAGCTTAGGGGCAAACACCATATATTTT. This gives the protein CASSLGANTIYF.

This clone was found once. The rearrangement links TRBV18 to TRBJ1-2; 10 bases line up with TRBD1. CDR3 length equals 16 residues. V gave up 3 bases and J gave up 4 bases; unmatched junction bases: 8. The germline V gene has CDR1 KGHSH and CDR2 LQKENI. CDR3 in amino acids: CASSPTGQGVAYGYTF. Written as DNA, the CDR3 is TGTGCCAGCTCACCTACCGGACAGGGGGTTGCCTATGGCTACACCTTC. Full variable domain (missing parts from reference TRBV18 and TRBJ1-2): NAGVMQNPRHLVRRRGQEARLRCSPMKGHSHVYWYRQLPEEGLKFMVYLQKENIIDESGMPKERFSAEFPKEGPSILRIQQVVRGDSAAYFCASSPTGQGVAYGYTFGSGTRLTVV.

This chain's CDR3 is CASSPRRSGAYEQYF. CDR3 in DNA: TGCGCCAGCAGCCCCCGGCGGAGCGGGGCCTACGAGCAGTACTTC. The V call is TRBV5-1, the J call TRBJ2-7, with 7 bases matching TRBD2. The germline gives CDR1 SGHRS, CDR2 YFSETQ. The V gene end was trimmed by 4 bases and the J gene end by 2 bases; junction bases not matched to a gene: 9. The CDR3 is made up of 15 amino acids.

This clone was seen a handful of times. This chain uses TRBV15 with TRBJ2-5, with 10 bases aligning to TRBD1. CDR1 LNHNV and CDR2 YYDKDF come from the germline V gene (reference sequence). CDR3 size: 16 residues. With 2 bases clipped from V and 1 base from J, the junction kept 4 bases outside the gene matches. CDR3 in DNA: TGTGCCACCAGCAGAAGGACAGGGGGAATCCAAGAGACCCAGTACTTC. It translates to CATSRRTGGIQETQYF.

The V and J genes are TRBV28 and TRBJ1-2; weak D call: TRBD1 (6 bases). Trimming left V 4 bases short and J 7 bases short, with 10 bases between. The CDR3 has 12 amino acids. Germline V lookup: CDR1 MDHEN, CDR2 SYDVKM. The DNA of the CDR3 is TGTGCCAGCAGTTCACAGGGTCCTGGCTACACCTTC. It encodes CASSSQGPGYTF.